This T cell receptor beta chain is from a study of control samples from healthy donors and cancer patients. Using immunoSEQ multiplex PCR, the repertoire was profiled, and TCRdb retains in-frame clones only, with some absent. Of about 65,000 clones listed, around nine tenths were seen once; the top ten hold more than 0.95%. Germline values: CDR1 MNHEY, CDR2 SMNVEV (reference sequence). V was clipped by 2 bases and J by 2 bases, with 7 bases between them. The CDR3 spans 13 residues. V and J are TRBV27 and TRBJ2-7; D gene uncertain. This sequence was found in a woman between 45 and 65 years old with colorectal cancer. The sequencing input was PBMCs. The CDR3 loop is CASSLTYPYEQYF. The CDR3 DNA follows: TGTGCCAGCAGTTTAACTTACCCCTACGAGCAGTACTTC.